These 7 T cell receptor beta chains were sequenced from one sample in a study of sequential checkpoint blockade in melanoma. Treatment of the sample: randomized to nivolumab then ipilimumab (arm A) or the reverse (arm B). Sequenced by immunoSEQ multiplex PCR; TCRdb stores in-frame clones only, minus some. The sample shows about 17,000 clones, more than 55% of them seen only once. The input for sequencing was CD8+ T cells sorted from blood (inferred from file names), taken from a patient given nivolumab and ipilimumab in sequence. These receptors originate from a human donor with melanoma.

The chain couples TRBV7-9 to TRBJ2-7; no firm D call. Germline CDR1 and CDR2: SEHNR and FQNEAQ (reference sequence). V lost 3 bases, J lost 6 bases, and 9 bases lay in between. The CDR3 length is 12 residues. The CDR3 reads CASSLIVSEQYF. As DNA, the CDR3 is TGTGCCAGCAGCTTGATAGTCTCCGAGCAGTACTTC.

This clone counts as medium-sized. The chain links TRBV11-1 to TRBJ2-1; 9 bases are a match to TRBD2. CDR1 SGHAT and CDR2 FQDESV come from the germline V gene (reference sequence). Trimming took 0 bases from V and 4 from J; bases not matched to a gene: 7. CDR3 length: 17 amino acids. CDR3 residues: CASSLARGAGGYNEQFF. In DNA, the CDR3 is TGTGCCAGCAGCTTAGCCCGGGGAGCGGGGGGTTACAATGAGCAGTTCTTC.

CDR3 DNA: TGCAGCGTTGTCCCGGGAGGTGGCACAGATACGCAGTATTTT. Translating gives CSVVPGGGTDTQYF. V gene TRBV29-1 combines with J gene TRBJ2-3; 7 bases agree with TRBD2. The J segment lost 1 base and the V segment lost 4 bases, leaving 5 bases of the junction unmatched. Germline V CDR1 and CDR2: SQVTM, ANQGSEA. The CDR3 sequence is 14 residues long.

CDR3 region: CASSRPGLDTNTGELFF. The CDR3 region has the DNA TGTGCCAGCAGCCGACCAGGACTAGACACAAACACCGGGGAGCTGTTTTTT. The V call is TRBV7-2, the J call TRBJ2-2; TRBD2 agrees at 7 bases. The CDR3 loop spans 17 amino acids. V was clipped by 5 bases and J by 2 bases; unmatched bases: 11. CDR1 is SGHTA and CDR2 is FQGNSA in the germline V gene.

J is TRBJ1-1 and V is TRBV5-8, with TRBD1 as a possible D gene (5 bases). Trimming shortened V by 4 bases and J by 0 bases, and 16 bases separated the two germline ends. CDR1 and CDR2 from the germline V gene are SGHTS and YDEGEE. The CDR3 contains 16 residues. CDR3 bases: TGTGCCAGCAGCCGGGGGGAGGGTGGGATGAACACTGAAGCTTTCTTT. Its protein is CASSRGEGGMNTEAFF.

The chain recombines TRBV27 with TRBJ1-4; D might be TRBD1 (5 bases). The CDR3 has 13 amino acids. V was shortened by 6 bases and J by 5 bases, with 10 bases between the two germline ends. The germline V gene has CDR1 MNHEY and CDR2 SMNVEV (reference sequence). The CDR3 region has the DNA TGTGCCAGCAGCAAGGGGTGGAATGAAAAACTGTTTTTT. It encodes CASSKGWNEKLFF.

J is TRBJ1-2 and V is TRBV29-1, with unresolved D. V was trimmed by 2 bases and J by 4 bases, leaving 8 bases between them. In germline, CDR1 is SQVTM, CDR2 ANQGSEA. The length of the CDR3 is 12 residues. This CDR3 is CSVERETYGYTF. CDR3 nucleotide sequence: TGCAGCGTTGAACGGGAGACCTATGGCTACACCTTC. Variable domain in full (rest from reference TRBV29-1 and TRBJ1-2): SAVISQKPSRDICQRGTSLTIQCQVDSQVTMMFWYRQQPGQSLTLIATANQGSEATYESGFVIDKFPISRPNLTFSTLTVSNMSPEDSSIYLCSVERETYGYTFGSGTRLTVV.